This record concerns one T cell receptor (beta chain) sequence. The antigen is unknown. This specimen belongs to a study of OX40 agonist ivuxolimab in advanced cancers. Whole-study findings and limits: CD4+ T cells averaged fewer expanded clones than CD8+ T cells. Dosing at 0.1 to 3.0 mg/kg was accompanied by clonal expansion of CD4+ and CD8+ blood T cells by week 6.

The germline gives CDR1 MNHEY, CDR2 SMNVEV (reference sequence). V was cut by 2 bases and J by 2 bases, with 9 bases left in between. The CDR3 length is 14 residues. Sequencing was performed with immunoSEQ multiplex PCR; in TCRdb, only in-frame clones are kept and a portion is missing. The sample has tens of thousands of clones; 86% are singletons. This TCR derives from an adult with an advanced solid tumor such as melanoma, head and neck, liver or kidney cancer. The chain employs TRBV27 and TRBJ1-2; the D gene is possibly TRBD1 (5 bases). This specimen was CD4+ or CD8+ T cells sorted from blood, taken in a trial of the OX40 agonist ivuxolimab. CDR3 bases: TGTGCCAGCAGTTTAAAGGGGCCCAACTATGGCTACACCTTC. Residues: CASSLKGPNYGYTF.